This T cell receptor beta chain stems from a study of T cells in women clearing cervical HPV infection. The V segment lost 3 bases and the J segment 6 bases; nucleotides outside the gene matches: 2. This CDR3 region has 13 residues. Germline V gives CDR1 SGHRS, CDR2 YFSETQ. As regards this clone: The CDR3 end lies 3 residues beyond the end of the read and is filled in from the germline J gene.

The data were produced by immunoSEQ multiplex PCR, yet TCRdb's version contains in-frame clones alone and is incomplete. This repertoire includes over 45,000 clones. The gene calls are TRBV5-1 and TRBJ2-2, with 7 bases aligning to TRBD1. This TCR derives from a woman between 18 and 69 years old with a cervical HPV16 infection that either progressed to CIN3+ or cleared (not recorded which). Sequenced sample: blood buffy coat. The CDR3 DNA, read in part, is TGCGCCAGCAGCTCTACAGGGGCCGGGGAG. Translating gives CASSSTGAGE. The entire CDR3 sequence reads CASSSTGAGELFF.